A single sample gave rise to the 26 T cell receptor beta chains below, sequenced in a study of blood T cell repertoires in COVID-19. Some clones are missing from TCRdb's copy, which holds only in-frame ones; the method was immunoSEQ multiplex PCR. The sample holds under 400,000 clones, about 90% seen once. The sequenced material came from PBMCs or T cells enriched from blood (not recorded which). The receptors come from a man aged 40-49 years in a cohort exposed to, infected with or recovered from COVID-19 (not recorded which).

This clone was observed once. Other DNA sequences in the same sample also yield this CDR3. The rearrangement joins TRBV27 to TRBJ1-1, with D possibly TRBD1 on 5 matching bases. Germline loops: CDR1 MNHEY, CDR2 SMNVEV (reference sequence). The CDR3 contains 12 residues. The ends were cut back, 5 bases at V and 8 bases at J, with 12 bases in the middle. The CDR3 loop reads CASSRGTAEAFF. The CDR3 coding sequence is TGTGCCAGCAGTCGGGGGACGGCGGAAGCTTTCTTT.

The V and J genes are TRBV18 and TRBJ2-1, with 11 bases lining up with TRBD2. Germline V CDR1 and CDR2: KGHSH, LQKENI. The CDR3 is made up of 17 amino acids. Germline trimming cut 3 bases from V and 6 bases from J; bases unmatched to any gene: 10. CDR3 protein: CASSPGTSGLLFNEQFF. The CDR3, as DNA: TGTGCCAGCTCACCGGGGACTAGCGGCCTTCTTTTCAATGAGCAGTTCTTC.

The chain recombines TRBV5-1 with TRBJ2-5; 7 positions agree with TRBD1. This CDR3 has 14 amino acids. The germline gives CDR1 SGHRS, CDR2 YFSETQ. With 0 bases clipped from V and 5 bases from J, the junction kept 4 bases outside the gene matches. This CDR3 is CASSLDRGGETQYF. The CDR3 nucleotides are TGCGCCAGCAGCTTGGACAGGGGTGGGGAGACCCAGTACTTC. Full variable domain (missing parts from reference TRBV5-1 and TRBJ2-5): KAGVTQTPRYLIKTRGQQVTLSCSPISGHRSVSWYQQTPGQGLQFLFEYFSETQRNKGNFPGRFSGRQFSNSRSEMNVSTLELGDSALYLCASSLDRGGETQYFGPGTRLLVL.

The chain joins TRBV7-2 to TRBJ1-1; the D gene is possibly TRBD1 (6 bases). Germline V lookup: CDR1 SGHTA, CDR2 FQGNSA. The CDR3 runs 16 residues. Trimming stripped 5 bases from V and 1 base from J, with 17 bases between. This chain's CDR3 is CASSPTQGSPNTEAFF. The CDR3, as DNA: TGTGCCAGCAGCCCAACACAGGGCAGTCCGAACACTGAAGCTTTCTTT.

The V and J genes are TRBV3-1 (or the pseudogene TRBV3-2) and TRBJ2-3, with a tentative D call TRBD1 (5 bases). The V gene's germline CDR1 is LGHDT and CDR2 YNNKEL (reference sequence). The V end lost 3 bases, the J end lost 3 bases, and 10 bases lay between the germline ends. This CDR3 has 14 amino acids. The chain's CDR3 is CASSQLGVTDTQYF. The CDR3 DNA is TGTGCCAGCAGCCAGTTAGGGGTTACAGATACGCAGTATTTT.

CDR3 residues: CASSLGAFPQGTQYF. Here the CDR3 DNA reads TGTGCCAGCAGTTTAGGCGCGTTCCCCCAGGGGACCCAGTACTTC. J is TRBJ2-5 and V is TRBV28; possibly TRBD1 for D (5 bases). Germline V gene lookup returns CDR1 MDHEN and CDR2 SYDVKM. The germline V and J ends were trimmed by 2 bases and 7 bases, with 17 bases remaining between them. The CDR3 spans 15 residues. The full variable domain, completed using reference TRBV28 and TRBJ2-5, is DVKVTQSSRYLVKRTGEKVFLECVQDMDHENMFWYRQDPGLGLRLIYFSYDVKMKEKGDIPEGYSVSREKKERFSLILESASTNQTSMYLCASSLGAFPQGTQYFGPGTRLLVL.

This clone was seen only once. The V gene is TRBV12-5, the J gene TRBJ1-1; a possible D gene is TRBD1 (6 bases). Germline CDR1 is LGHNT and CDR2 is FRNRAP. Trimming took off 3 bases at V and 5 bases at J, with 13 bases between the two ends. This CDR3 is 14 amino acids long. For the CDR3, the DNA is TGTGCTAGTGGTTTTACAGGGCGGGGGACTGAAGCTTTCTTT. This codes for CASGFTGRGTEAFF.

The chain has TRBV7-9 and TRBJ1-2; D might be TRBD1 (5 bases). Per the germline V gene, CDR1 is SEHNR and CDR2 is FQNEAQ (reference sequence). This CDR3 is 15 amino acids long. V dropped 8 bases and J dropped 5 bases, with 21 bases sitting between them. CDR3 residues: CASASPRQKDYGYTF. DNA for the CDR3: TGTGCCAGCGCTTCACCGAGACAGAAAGATTATGGCTACACCTTC.

This clone came up a few times. The chain combines TRBV19 with TRBJ2-3; D possibly corresponds to TRBD2 (7 bases). V was cut by 6 bases and J by 9 bases, with 22 bases left in between. CDR1 LNHDA and CDR2 SQIVND come from the germline V gene (reference sequence). The CDR3 sequence is 15 residues long. In DNA, the CDR3 is TGTGCCAGTAGCCGACTGGCGGGGGCCCCAGGAACGCAGTATTTT. It is translated as CASSRLAGAPGTQYF.

This clone was seen once. This rearrangement joins TRBV19 to TRBJ2-7, with 7 bases lining up with TRBD1. The V segment lost 5 bases and the J segment 0 bases; nucleotides outside the gene matches: 7. CDR1 LNHDA and CDR2 SQIVND come from the germline V gene (reference sequence). This CDR3 region has 15 residues. CDR3 sequence reads: CASSSPGQTSYEQYF. The CDR3 DNA sequence: TGTGCCAGTAGTTCTCCGGGACAGACCTCCTACGAGCAGTACTTC.

This clone was seen only a few times. The chain carries TRBV20-1 and TRBJ1-1; no reliable D call. The CDR3 is 11 residues long. Trimming removed 3 bases at V and 3 bases at J, with 5 bases between. Looked up from germline, CDR1 is DFQATT and CDR2 is SNEGSKA (reference sequence). CDR3 amino acids: CSASPYTEAFF. The CDR3 DNA follows: TGCAGTGCTAGTCCCTACACTGAAGCTTTCTTT.

The V and J genes are TRBV4-2 and TRBJ2-7; no reliable D call. The V end was cut by 1 base, the J end by 1 base, with 11 bases between. The length of the CDR3 is 15 residues. Germline V gene data show CDR1 as LGHNA and CDR2 as YNFKEQ. The CDR3 sequence is CASSQGAPLSYEQYF. The DNA of the CDR3 is TGTGCCAGCAGCCAAGGGGCTCCCCTTTCCTACGAGCAGTACTTC.

This chain links TRBV3-1 (or the pseudogene TRBV3-2) with TRBJ1-2; no firm D call. This CDR3 has 12 amino acids. The germline V and J ends were trimmed by 3 bases and 2 bases, with 4 bases remaining between them. Germline V gene data show CDR1 as LGHDT and CDR2 as YNNKEL (reference sequence). The CDR3 is CASSHRNYGYTF. CDR3 nucleotides: TGTGCCAGCAGCCACAGGAACTATGGCTACACCTTC.

The chain is built from TRBV14 and TRBJ2-1; no clear D. Trimming stripped 1 base from V and 0 bases from J, with 13 bases between. Germline V gene data show CDR1 as SGHDN and CDR2 as FVKESK. CDR3 length equals 17 residues. Written as DNA, the CDR3 is TGTGCCAGCAGCCAAGCCTTAACAGCTCACTCCTACAATGAGCAGTTCTTC. Its protein product is CASSQALTAHSYNEQFF.

The chain is built from TRBV6-4 and TRBJ2-3, with TRBD1 as a possible D gene (5 bases). The ends were cut back, 3 bases at V and 2 bases at J, with 9 bases in the middle. Germline-derived CDR1 and CDR2 are MRHNA and SNTAGT. This CDR3 comprises 14 residues. CDR3 region: CASSESGSTDTQYF. The CDR3 DNA follows: TGTGCCAGCAGTGAGTCAGGGTCCACAGATACGCAGTATTTT.

The chain has TRBV27 and TRBJ2-7; 9 nucleotides align to TRBD2. The V gene end was trimmed by 6 bases and the J gene end by 3 bases; junction bases not matched to a gene: 9. Germline assignment: CDR1 MNHEY and CDR2 SMNVEV (reference sequence). The CDR3 loop spans 15 amino acids. In DNA, the CDR3 is TGTGCCAGCAGACAGGGACTAGCAGTTAGCTACGAGCAGTACTTC. Translation gives CASRQGLAVSYEQYF.

The genes are TRBV2 and TRBJ2-7; 9 nucleotides match TRBD2. Germline V gene lookup returns CDR1 SNHLY and CDR2 FYNNEI. This CDR3 region has 15 residues. V was pared by 2 bases and J by 6 bases, with 8 bases of the junction left unmatched. The CDR3 DNA follows: TGTGCCAGCAGTGAAAGTAGCGGGAGTAAAAGCGAGCAGTACTTC. Its translation: CASSESSGSKSEQYF.

The rearrangement uses TRBV28 and TRBJ2-7; a possible D gene is TRBD1 (6 bases). CDR1 is MDHEN, CDR2 SYDVKM, per germline. The CDR3 contains 14 residues. V was trimmed by 3 bases and J by 5 bases, leaving 14 bases between them. CDR3 nucleotides: TGTGCCAGCAGTTTGACAGGACGACGAAACGAGCAGTACTTC. Translating gives CASSLTGRRNEQYF.

V is TRBV18 and J is TRBJ1-5, with D perhaps TRBD1 (5 bases). Trimming removed 5 bases from V and 2 bases from J, with 13 bases in between. From germline, CDR1 is KGHSH and CDR2 LQKENI. The CDR3 runs 15 residues. CDR3 DNA sequence: TGTGCCAGCTCATCTCAGGGAACAGGCAATCAGCCCCAGCATTTT. This sequence encodes CASSSQGTGNQPQHF.

The gene calls are TRBV5-6 and TRBJ2-5; D is ambiguous. Germline-derived CDR1 and CDR2 are SGHDT and YYEEEE. Trimming removed 2 bases at V and 1 base at J, with 12 bases between. This CDR3 spans 15 amino acids. The CDR3 here is CASSLVSGGQETQYF. For the CDR3, the DNA is TGTGCCAGCAGCTTAGTTTCGGGTGGCCAAGAGACCCAGTACTTC.

The chain joins TRBV10-3 to TRBJ1-2, with 9 bases aligning to TRBD1. V lost 3 bases to trimming and J lost 7 bases; unmatched junction nucleotides: 3. The germline V gene encodes CDR1 ENHRY and CDR2 SYGVKD. The CDR3 covers 13 residues. The CDR3 DNA follows: TGTGCCATCAGTGATGGGACAGGGAGTGGCTACACCTTC. It translates to CAISDGTGSGYTF.

The V gene is TRBV28, the J gene TRBJ2-2, with D possibly matching TRBD2 (5 bases). This CDR3 is built from 17 residues. V was cut by 4 bases and J by 6 bases, with 21 bases left in between. Germline assignment: CDR1 MDHEN and CDR2 SYDVKM. CDR3 sequence (DNA): TGTGCCAGCAGTTCCCCATGGCGGGTATCGAGACCCGGGGAGCTGTTTTTT. Translation: CASSSPWRVSRPGELFF.

The rearrangement uses TRBV5-1 and TRBJ2-1; D remains unclear. The CDR3 covers 16 residues. Between the trimmed V and J ends, which lost 0 bases and 0 bases, there was a span of 10 bases. In germline, CDR1 is SGHRS, CDR2 YFSETQ. In DNA, the CDR3 is TGCGCCAGCAGCTTGGGAGGCTCCAGCTCCTACAATGAGCAGTTCTTC. This codes for CASSLGGSSSYNEQFF.

V usage is TRBV2 and J usage is TRBJ1-2; 8 nucleotides agree with TRBD1. The V gene's germline CDR1 is SNHLY and CDR2 FYNNEI. V trimming: 4 bases; J trimming: 4 bases; junction bases outside the gene matches: 5. CDR3 length: 14 amino acids. The CDR3 is CASSAEGQGYGYTF. In DNA form, the CDR3 reads TGTGCCAGCAGTGCAGAAGGACAGGGCTATGGCTACACCTTC.

About this clone: One junction end does not reproduce the germline sequence, and a read error may be involved. The rearrangement uses TRBV27 and TRBJ2-2; 7 bases are a match to TRBD2. CDR1 is MNHEY, CDR2 SMNVEV, per germline (reference sequence). The CDR3 contains 13 residues. CDR3 DNA: TGTGCCAGCAGTTTGTGGGCCGCGGGGGTGCTGTTTTTT. It specifies CASSLWAAGVLFF.

This clone turned up a few times. V gene TRBV19 combines with J gene TRBJ1-4, with 7 bases matching TRBD1. This CDR3 has 13 amino acids. Germline lookup yields CDR1 LNHDA and CDR2 SQIVND (reference sequence). V lost 4 bases, J lost 8 bases, and 4 bases stayed unmatched. The CDR3 nucleotides are TGTGCCAGTAGTACTGCACAGGGGGAAAAACTGTTTTTT. This gives the protein CASSTAQGEKLFF.